This T cell receptor (beta chain) was obtained from a study of T-cell memory formation after mild COVID-19. TCRdb analysed the 5' RACE reads with MiXCR anew, one entry per CDR3 protein. The table lists around 340,000 distinct CDR3 sequences, approximately 14% of them singletons. Overall study results and limits: Clones contracting day 15 to 85 were balanced CD4/CD8; later expanders leaned CD4+. Memory cells collected pre-infection included some clones that later responded, suggesting cross-reactive memory joined.

The CDR3 extends over 14 amino acids. The V gene lost 0 bases and the J gene lost 6 bases, with 10 bases spanning the gap. Germline loops: CDR1 SGHRS, CDR2 YFSETQ. A word on this clonotype: Its antigen is unidentified.

Sample: PBMCs or a T cell subset sorted from them (not recorded which). This receptor was taken from a man younger than 35 who had mild COVID-19 (a few samples of this study predate the infection). Cell type and time point are not known. The chain couples TRBV5-1 to TRBJ2-1, with D uncertain. The CDR3 DNA reads TGCGCCAGCAGCTTGGTATCCGGGCTCAATGAGCAGTTCTTC. Its translation: CASSLVSGLNEQFF.